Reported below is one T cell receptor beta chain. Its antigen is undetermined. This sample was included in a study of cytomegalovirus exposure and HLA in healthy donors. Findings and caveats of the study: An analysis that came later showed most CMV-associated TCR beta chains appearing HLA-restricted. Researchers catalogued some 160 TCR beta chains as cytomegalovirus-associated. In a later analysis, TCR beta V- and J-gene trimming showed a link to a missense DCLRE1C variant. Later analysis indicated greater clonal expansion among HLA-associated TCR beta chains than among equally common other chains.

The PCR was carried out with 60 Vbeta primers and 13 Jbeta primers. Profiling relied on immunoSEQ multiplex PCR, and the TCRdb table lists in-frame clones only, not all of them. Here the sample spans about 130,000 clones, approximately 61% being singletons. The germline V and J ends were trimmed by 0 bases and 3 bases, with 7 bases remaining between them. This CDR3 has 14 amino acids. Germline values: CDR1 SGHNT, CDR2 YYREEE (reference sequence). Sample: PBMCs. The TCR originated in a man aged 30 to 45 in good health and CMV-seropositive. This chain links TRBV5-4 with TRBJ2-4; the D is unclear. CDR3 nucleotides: TGTGCCAGCAGCTTGGCGGGTGGCAAAAACATTCAGTACTTC. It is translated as CASSLAGGKNIQYF.